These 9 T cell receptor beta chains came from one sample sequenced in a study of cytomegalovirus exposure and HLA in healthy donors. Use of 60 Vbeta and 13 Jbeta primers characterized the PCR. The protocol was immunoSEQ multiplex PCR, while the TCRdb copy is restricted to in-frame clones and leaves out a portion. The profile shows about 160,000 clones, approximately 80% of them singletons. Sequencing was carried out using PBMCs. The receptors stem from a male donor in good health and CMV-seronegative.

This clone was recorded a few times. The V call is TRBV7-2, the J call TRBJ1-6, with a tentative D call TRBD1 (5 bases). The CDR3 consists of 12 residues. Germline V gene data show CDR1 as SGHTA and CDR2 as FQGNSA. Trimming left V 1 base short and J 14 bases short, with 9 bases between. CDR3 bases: TGTGCCAGCAGCTTAGAAAGGGGCTCCCTCCACTTT. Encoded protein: CASSLERGSLHF.

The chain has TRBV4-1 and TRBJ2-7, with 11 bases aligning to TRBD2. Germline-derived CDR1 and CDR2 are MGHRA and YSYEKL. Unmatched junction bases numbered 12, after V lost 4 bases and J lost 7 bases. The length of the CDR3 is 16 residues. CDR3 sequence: CASSRGGLAGGYEQYF. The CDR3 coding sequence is TGCGCCAGCAGCCGGGGGGGGCTAGCGGGAGGATATGAGCAGTACTTC.

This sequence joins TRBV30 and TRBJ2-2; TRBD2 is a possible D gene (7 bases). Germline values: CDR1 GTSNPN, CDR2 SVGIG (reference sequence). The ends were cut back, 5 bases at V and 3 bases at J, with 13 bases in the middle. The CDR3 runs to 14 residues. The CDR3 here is CAWHGEGDTGELFF. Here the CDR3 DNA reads TGTGCCTGGCACGGGGAGGGGGACACCGGGGAGCTGTTTTTT.

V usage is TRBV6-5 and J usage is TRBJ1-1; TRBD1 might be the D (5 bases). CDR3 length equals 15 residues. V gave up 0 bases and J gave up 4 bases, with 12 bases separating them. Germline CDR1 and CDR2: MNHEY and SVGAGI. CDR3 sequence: CASSYSTLGPTEAFF. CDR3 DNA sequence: TGTGCCAGCAGTTACTCGACGCTGGGGCCCACTGAAGCTTTCTTT.

CDR3 loop: CASALAGVINEQFF. For the CDR3, the DNA is TGTGCCAGCGCACTAGCGGGAGTTATTAATGAGCAGTTCTTC. This chain joins TRBV25-1 and TRBJ2-1; TRBD2 aligns across 11 bases. The CDR3 contains 14 residues. The germline CDR1 and CDR2 sequences are MGHDK and SYGVNS. With 8 bases clipped from V and 7 bases from J, the junction kept 7 bases outside the gene matches.

The CDR3 protein is CASRQGAMNTEAFF. The CDR3 region has the DNA TGCGCCAGCAGACAGGGAGCAATGAACACTGAAGCTTTCTTT. V and J are TRBV5-1 and TRBJ1-1, with D possibly TRBD1 on 6 matching bases. Germline CDR1 and CDR2: SGHRS and YFSETQ. CDR3 length equals 14 residues. With 5 bases removed from V and 0 bases from J, the gap between germline ends came to 11 bases.

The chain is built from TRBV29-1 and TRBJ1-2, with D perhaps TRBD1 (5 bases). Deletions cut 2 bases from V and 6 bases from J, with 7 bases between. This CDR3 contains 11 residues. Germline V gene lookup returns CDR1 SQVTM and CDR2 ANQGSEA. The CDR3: CSVERGNGYTF. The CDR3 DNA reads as TGCAGCGTTGAAAGGGGAAATGGCTACACCTTC. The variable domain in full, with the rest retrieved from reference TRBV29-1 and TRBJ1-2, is SAVISQKPSRDICQRGTSLTIQCQVDSQVTMMFWYRQQPGQSLTLIATANQGSEATYESGFVIDKFPISRPNLTFSTLTVSNMSPEDSSIYLCSVERGNGYTFGSGTRLTVV.

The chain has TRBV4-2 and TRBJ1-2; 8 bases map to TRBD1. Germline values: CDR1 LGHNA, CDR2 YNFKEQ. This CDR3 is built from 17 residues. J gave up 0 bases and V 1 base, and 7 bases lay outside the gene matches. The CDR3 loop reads CASSQGQGSSSNYGYTF. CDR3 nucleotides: TGTGCCAGCAGCCAAGGACAGGGGTCCTCTTCTAACTATGGCTACACCTTC.

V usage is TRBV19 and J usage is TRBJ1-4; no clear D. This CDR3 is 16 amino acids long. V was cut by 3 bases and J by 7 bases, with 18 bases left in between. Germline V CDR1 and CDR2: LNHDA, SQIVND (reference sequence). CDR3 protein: CASSIVRGGLGEKLFF. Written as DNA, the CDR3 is TGTGCCAGTAGTATCGTACGAGGAGGATTAGGTGAAAAACTGTTTTTT.